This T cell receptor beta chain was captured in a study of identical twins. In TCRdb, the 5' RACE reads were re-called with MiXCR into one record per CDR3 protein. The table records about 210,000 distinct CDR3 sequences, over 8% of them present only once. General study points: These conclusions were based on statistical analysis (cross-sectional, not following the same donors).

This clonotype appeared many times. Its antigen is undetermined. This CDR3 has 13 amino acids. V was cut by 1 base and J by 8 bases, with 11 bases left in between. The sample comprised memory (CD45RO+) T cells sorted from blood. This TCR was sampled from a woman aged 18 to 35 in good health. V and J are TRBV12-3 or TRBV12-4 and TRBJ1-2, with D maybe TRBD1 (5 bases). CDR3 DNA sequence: TGTGCCAGCAGTTTAGACGGGGGAAGGGGCTACACCTTC. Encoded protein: CASSLDGGRGYTF.